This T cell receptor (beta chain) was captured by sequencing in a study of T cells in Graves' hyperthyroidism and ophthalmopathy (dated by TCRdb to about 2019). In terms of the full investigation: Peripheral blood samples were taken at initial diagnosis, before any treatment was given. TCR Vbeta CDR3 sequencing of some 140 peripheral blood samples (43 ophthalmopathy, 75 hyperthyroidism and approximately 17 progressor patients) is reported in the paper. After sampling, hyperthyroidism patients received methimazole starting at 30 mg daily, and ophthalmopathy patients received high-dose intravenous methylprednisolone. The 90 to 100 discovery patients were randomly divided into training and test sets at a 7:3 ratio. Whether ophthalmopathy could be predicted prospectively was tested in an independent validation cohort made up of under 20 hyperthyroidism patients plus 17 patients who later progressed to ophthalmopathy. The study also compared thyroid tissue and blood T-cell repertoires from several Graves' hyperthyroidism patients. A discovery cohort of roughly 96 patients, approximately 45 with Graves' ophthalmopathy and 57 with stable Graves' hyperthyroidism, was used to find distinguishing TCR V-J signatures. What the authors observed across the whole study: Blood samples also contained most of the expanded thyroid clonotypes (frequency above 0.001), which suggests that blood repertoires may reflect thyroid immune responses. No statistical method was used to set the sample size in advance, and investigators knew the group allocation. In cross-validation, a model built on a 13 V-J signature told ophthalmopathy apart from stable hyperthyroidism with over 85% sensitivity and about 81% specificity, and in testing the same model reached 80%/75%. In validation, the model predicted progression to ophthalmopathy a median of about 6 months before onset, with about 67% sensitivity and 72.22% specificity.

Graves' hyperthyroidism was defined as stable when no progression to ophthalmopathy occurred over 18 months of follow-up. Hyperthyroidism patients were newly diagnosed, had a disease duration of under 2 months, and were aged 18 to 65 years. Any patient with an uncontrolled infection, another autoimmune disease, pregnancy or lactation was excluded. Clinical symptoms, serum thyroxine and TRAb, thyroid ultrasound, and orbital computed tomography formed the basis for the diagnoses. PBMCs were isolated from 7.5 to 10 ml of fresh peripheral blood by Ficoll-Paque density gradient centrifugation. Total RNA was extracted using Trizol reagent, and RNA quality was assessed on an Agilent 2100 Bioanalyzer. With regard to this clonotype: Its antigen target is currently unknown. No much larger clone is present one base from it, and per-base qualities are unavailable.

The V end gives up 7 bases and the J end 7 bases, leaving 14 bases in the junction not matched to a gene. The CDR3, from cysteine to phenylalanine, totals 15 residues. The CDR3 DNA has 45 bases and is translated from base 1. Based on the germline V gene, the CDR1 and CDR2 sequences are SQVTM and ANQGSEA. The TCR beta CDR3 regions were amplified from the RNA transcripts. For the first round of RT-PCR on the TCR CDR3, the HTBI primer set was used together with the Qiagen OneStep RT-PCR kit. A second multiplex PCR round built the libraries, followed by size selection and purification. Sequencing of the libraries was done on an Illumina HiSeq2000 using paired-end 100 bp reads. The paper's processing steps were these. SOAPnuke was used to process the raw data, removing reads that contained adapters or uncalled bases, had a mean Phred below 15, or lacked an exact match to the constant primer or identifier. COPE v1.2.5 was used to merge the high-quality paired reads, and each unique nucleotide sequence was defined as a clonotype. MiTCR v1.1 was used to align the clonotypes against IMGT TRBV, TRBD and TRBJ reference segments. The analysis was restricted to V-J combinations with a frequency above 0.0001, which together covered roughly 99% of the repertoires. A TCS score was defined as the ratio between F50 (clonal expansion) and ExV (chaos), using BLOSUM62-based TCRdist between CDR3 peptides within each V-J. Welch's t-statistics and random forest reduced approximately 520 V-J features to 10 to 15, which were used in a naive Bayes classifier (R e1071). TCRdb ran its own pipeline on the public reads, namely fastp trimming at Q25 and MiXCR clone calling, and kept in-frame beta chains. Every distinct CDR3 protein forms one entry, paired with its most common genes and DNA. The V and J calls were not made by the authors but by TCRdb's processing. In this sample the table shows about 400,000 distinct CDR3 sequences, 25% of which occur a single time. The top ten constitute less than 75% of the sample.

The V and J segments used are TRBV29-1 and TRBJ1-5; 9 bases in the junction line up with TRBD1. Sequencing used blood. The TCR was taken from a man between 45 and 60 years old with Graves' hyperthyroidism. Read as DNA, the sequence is TGCAGCGCGAAATCCGGGACAGGGTGGTACCAGCCCCAGCATTTT. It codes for CSAKSGTGWYQPQHF.